Reported below is one TCR beta chain. This clonotype was picked up one time. No antigen is known for it. A junction boundary mismatches the germline segment, possibly from a read error. TRIzol reagent was used to extract blood RNA from unsorted whole blood, while the DNeasy Blood & Tissue kit provided the germline DNA. Patients had chronic HBV infection and were treatment-naive at sampling. Approximately 3.9 milliliters of peripheral blood were collected into K2EDTA tubes before surgery. TCRbeta-specific cDNA was reverse-transcribed from approximately 500 ng total RNA using a constant-region primer and ProtoScript II reverse transcriptase. TCRbeta libraries were built with three nested multiplex PCR rounds, a slightly modified ARM-PCR procedure. The first two PCR rounds used multiplex TRBV1-TRBV30 forward primers with a Cbeta reverse primer, each for about 11 cycles. Sample barcodes and Illumina adapters were attached in a final 25-cycle PCR using Deep VentR polymerase. Amplicons of 200-500 bp were gel-purified with a QIAquick gel extraction kit before sequencing. TCRbeta amplicons were sequenced on an Illumina HiSeq 2500 with 250-bp paired-end reads. The paper's data handling went like this. Quality trimming of reads was performed with Trimmomatic v0.33, and paired reads were merged with FLASH v1.2.11 so that full CDR3 sequences could be recovered. V, D and J germline segments were assigned to the rearranged TCRbeta sequences by MiGEC v1.2.1b. Clonotype statistics, along with Shannon-Wiener diversity indices, were calculated using VDJtools v1.0.0. Except for diversity analysis, only each sample's 250 most abundant clonotypes were used in subsequent analyses to reduce sampling bias. TCRdb reworked the public reads: Q25 trimming with fastp, MiXCR clone assembly, productive beta chains retained. Every distinct CDR3 protein forms one entry, paired with its most common genes and DNA. These V and J calls are TCRdb output, not the study's own analysis. The sample includes some 200,000 distinct CDR3 sequences, with less than 65% observed a single time. Roughly 6.4% of the sample lies in the top ten.

As encoded in the germline V gene, CDR1 is SQVTM while CDR2 is ANQGSEA. Taken from cysteine to phenylalanine, the CDR3 has 19 residues. This entry keeps only the CDR3 DNA: 57 bases, framed from base 1. The sample belongs to a study of tumor-infiltrating lymphocytes in primary liver carcinoma (dated by TCRdb to 2015 to 2018). About the study as a whole: Surgical resection was performed in China between 2015 and early 2016 on about 5 patients with histopathologically diagnosed primary liver carcinoma. Of the five patients (three men and two women, aged 30 to 69 years), four had hepatocellular carcinoma and one had combined HCC and intrahepatic cholangiocarcinoma. TCRbeta repertoire sequencing, expression microarrays and whole-exome sequencing were combined in the study across five regions of each liver tumor, with adjacent normal tissue and blood also included. The five patients had tumors of stage T1-T3 N0M0, with maximum diameters ranging from about 4.2 to 10 cm. Each sample produced about 3.5 to 7.13 million productive TCRbeta reads, and read depth showed no significant difference between tissue types. A total of approximately 35 specimens from 5 patients underwent TCRbeta repertoire sequencing, comprising about 25 tumor regions, 5 adjacent noncancerous liver tissues and 5 peripheral blood samples. Repertoires from technical replicates were highly reproducible, with mean shared-clone rates about 0.9 and correlation coefficients above 0.95. What the work shows at the level of the full study, not this receptor alone: Repertoire overlap was higher between tumor regions (mean roughly 35%) than tumor-adjacent (17%) or tumor-blood (approximately 14%) pairs, consistent with antigen-driven expansion. With just 4 or 5 patients in the study, the authors point out that the findings should be validated in a larger study. The top 250 clones accounted for a significantly greater share of the repertoire in tumors than in blood (p = 0.039). Bulk unsorted samples precluded comparing CD4+ and CD8+ T cell repertoires. Only the TCR beta chain was sequenced, so true repertoire diversity is likely underestimated because unpaired alpha chains were not captured.

This clonotype was sampled from a woman aged 55-69 years with primary liver carcinoma and hepatitis B virus infection. Specimen: peripheral blood. The receptor chain draws on TRBV29-1 and TRBJ2-6, and possibly TRBD1, on 6 matching bases. The nucleotides are TGCAGCGTTGAAGCCCCCCCCGGGACAAGGGATACTGGGGCCAACGTCCAGACTTTC. Protein translation: CSVEAPPGTRDTGANVQTF.